Presented here are 3 T cell receptor beta chains from one specimen sequenced in a study of cytomegalovirus exposure and HLA in healthy donors. A multiplex PCR was run with 60 Vbeta primers and 13 Jbeta primers. Measured with immunoSEQ multiplex PCR; TCRdb has only the in-frame clones, and not every one. The sample includes roughly 72,000 clones, around two thirds of them seen just once. Sample: PBMCs. The receptors here all came from a human donor in good health.

The chain joins TRBV28 to TRBJ2-7; 9 bases map to TRBD2. Per the germline V gene, CDR1 is MDHEN and CDR2 is SYDVKM. V dropped 3 bases and J dropped 7; count of bases not matched to a gene: 7. The CDR3 is made up of 14 amino acids. The CDR3 sequence is CASSFSSGKYEQYF. The CDR3 DNA is TGTGCCAGCAGTTTCTCTAGCGGGAAGTATGAGCAGTACTTC. Together with reference TRBV28 and TRBJ2-7, the CDR3 gives the full variable domain: DVKVTQSSRYLVKRTGEKVFLECVQDMDHENMFWYRQDPGLGLRLIYFSYDVKMKEKGDIPEGYSVSREKKERFSLILESASTNQTSMYLCASSFSSGKYEQYFGPGTRLTVT.

The gene calls are TRBV13 and TRBJ2-5; maybe TRBD1 (7 bases). The CDR3 has 15 amino acids. The germline V gene has CDR1 PRHDT and CDR2 FYEKMQ (reference sequence). Trimming took 3 bases from V and 7 from J, leaving 18 bases between them. The DNA of the CDR3 is TGTGCCAGCAGCTTGGGGACTGGACCAGGGGGGACCCAGTACTTC. It yields the protein CASSLGTGPGGTQYF.

This chain connects TRBV4-2 to TRBJ2-7; the D gene is possibly TRBD2 (5 bases). CDR1 and CDR2 (germline): LGHNA, YNFKEQ. This CDR3 has 15 amino acids. Trimming stripped 1 base from V and 2 bases from J, with 12 bases between. CDR3 sequence reads: CASSQVSGTTYEQYF. The CDR3 DNA reads TGTGCCAGCAGCCAAGTATCGGGAACTACCTACGAGCAGTACTTC.